This TCR beta chain was profiled in a study of T cell responses to AZD1222 COVID-19 vaccine. Findings of the study overall: Donors in the cohort were predominantly white British and more often female, and clonal diversity was possibly underestimated. Regions 160-218 and 743-854 held dominance among vaccine-associated CD4 TCRs, which spanned spike. Seropositive status at baseline applied to only 6 or 7 AZD1222 recipients. The study sampled repertoires only after the peak T cell response.

Germline V gives CDR1 SGHAT, CDR2 FQNNGV. The CDR3 loop spans 12 amino acids. Assay: immunoSEQ multiplex PCR; the TCRdb copy retains only in-frame clones and omits some. The sample has 140,000 or so clones; 92% are singletons. Details on this clone: The antigen remains unidentified. Its ends do not fully match the called genes, so a read error is possible.

The sequenced sample was peripheral blood, obtained on day 0 of AZD1222 vaccination. The sequence came from an adult in good health. The chain employs TRBV11-2 and TRBJ2-7; a weak D match, TRBD1 (5 bases). The CDR3, as DNA: TGTGCCAGCAGATTAGGGGTTTACGAGCAGTACTTC. Translating gives CASRLGVYEQYF.